This T cell receptor (beta chain) appears in the sequencing data of a study of blood T cell repertoires in COVID-19. Overall study: The United States, Italy and Spain were the sources of the acute and convalescent COVID-19 samples. Sources were T cells, B-cell-depleted T cells, or PBMCs; the material itself was cDNA or gDNA.

Seattle cases were enrolled at active infection and followed longitudinally. This CDR3 has 13 residues. With 5 bases removed from V and 13 bases from J, the gap between germline ends came to 18 bases. Germline assignment: CDR1 SEHNR and CDR2 FQNEAQ (reference sequence). In the original processing: Nucleated cell number was recorded as an estimate derived from reference gene primer amplification. Some clones are missing from TCRdb's copy, which holds only in-frame ones; the method was immunoSEQ multiplex PCR. V and J calls and clone size follow that table, whereas D and trimming were derived from the DNA. The sample has fewer than 50,000 clones; around four fifths are singletons.

The sequence was obtained from a man between 60 and 75 years old with COVID-19, enrolled during active disease. The chain has TRBV7-9 and TRBJ2-1; D is perhaps TRBD1 (5 bases). Sequenced input: peripheral blood. DNA of the CDR3: TGTGCCAGCAGCCCAGGTCAGGGTTCACGACAGTTCTTC. It specifies CASSPGQGSRQFF.